Listed here are 30 T cell receptor beta chains from one sample, sequenced in a study of beta chain features in type 1 diabetes. The isolated RNA, all of it, was reverse transcribed, so expressed TCRB transcripts were what got sequenced. The table came from immunoSEQ multiplex PCR; TCRdb's copy has only in-frame clones and leaves some out. In the table there are 250,000 or so clones, about 25% of which are singletons. The specimen was central memory CD4+ T cells from blood. These receptors were collected from a man aged 25-45 years in good health.

There are a few counts of this clone. Distinct nucleotide sequences in the sample also encode this CDR3. This chain uses TRBV7-9 with TRBJ2-3, with D possibly being TRBD1 (5 bases). CDR1 and CDR2 (germline): SEHNR, FQNEAQ (reference sequence). This CDR3 spans 15 amino acids. Trimming cost V 1 base and J 1 base, with 9 bases left between them. For the CDR3, the DNA is TGTGCCAGCAGCTTAGTGGGCAGGGGCACAGATACGCAGTATTTT. It specifies CASSLVGRGTDTQYF.

In its sample, this clone was seen once. The V and J genes are TRBV7-9 and TRBJ1-1; the D gene is possibly TRBD1 (5 bases). The V end lost 6 bases, the J end lost 4 bases, and 12 bases lay between the germline ends. Germline assignment: CDR1 SEHNR and CDR2 FQNEAQ (reference sequence). CDR3 length: 13 amino acids. The CDR3 is CASSLEQVTEAFF. The CDR3, as DNA: TGTGCCAGCAGTCTGGAACAGGTCACTGAAGCTTTCTTT.

This sequence joins TRBV11-2 and TRBJ2-2; the D gene is possibly TRBD1 (6 bases). This CDR3 is 16 amino acids long. Germline V gives CDR1 SGHAT, CDR2 FQNNGV. V was clipped by 1 base and J by 2 bases, with 11 bases between them. CDR3 sequence: CASSLGSGTNTGELFF. The DNA of the CDR3 is TGTGCCAGCAGCTTAGGGTCGGGGACAAACACCGGGGAGCTGTTTTTT.

There are a few counts of this clone. V and J are TRBV18 and TRBJ1-5, with D maybe TRBD1 (5 bases). The ends were cut back, 5 bases at V and 8 bases at J, with 13 bases in the middle. The CDR3 covers 13 residues. Looked up from germline, CDR1 is KGHSH and CDR2 is LQKENI. The CDR3 DNA follows: TGTGCCAGCTCAGCAGGGCGGCGGGAGCCCCAGCATTTT. Protein: CASSAGRREPQHF.

The chain recombines TRBV19 with TRBJ2-1; D is ambiguous. From germline, CDR1 is LNHDA and CDR2 SQIVND (reference sequence). The CDR3 has 15 residues. V was clipped by 0 bases and J by 6 bases, with 12 bases between them. The CDR3 spells CASSIDHRGGNEQFF. The CDR3, as DNA: TGTGCCAGTAGTATAGATCACCGCGGCGGCAATGAGCAGTTCTTC.

This chain uses TRBV7-8 with TRBJ2-3; 11 bases agree with TRBD2. CDR1 is SGHVS, CDR2 FQNEAQ, per germline. This CDR3 is built from 15 residues. Trimming removed 5 bases from V and 7 bases from J; junction bases left unmatched: 8. The CDR3 spells CASSRIAGGPHTQYF. The CDR3 DNA reads as TGTGCCAGCAGCCGCATAGCGGGGGGGCCTCATACGCAGTATTTT.

This clone was recorded a few times. The chain employs TRBV5-6 and TRBJ2-7; TRBD2 is a possible D gene (6 bases). The CDR3 has 14 amino acids. With 9 bases removed from V and 1 base from J, the gap between germline ends came to 17 bases. Germline CDR1 SGHDT, CDR2 YYEEEE. The CDR3 DNA follows: TGTGCCACCTCACCGGGGGTGGCGTCCTACGAGCAGTACTTC. This translates into CATSPGVASYEQYF.

V gene TRBV9 combines with J gene TRBJ1-6; D might be TRBD1 (6 bases). Between the trimmed V and J ends, which lost 0 bases and 9 bases, there was a span of 13 bases. Germline V gives CDR1 SGDLS, CDR2 YYNGEE. The length of the CDR3 is 15 residues. The CDR3 DNA follows: TGTGCCAGCAGCGTAGACGGCAGGGGCGGTTCACCCCTCCACTTT. Translated: CASSVDGRGGSPLHF. Complete variable domain (other parts from reference TRBV9 and TRBJ1-6): DSGVTQTPKHLITATGQRVTLRCSPRSGDLSVYWYQQSLDQGLQFLIQYYNGEERAKGNILERFSAQQFPDLHSELNLSSLELGDSALYFCASSVDGRGGSPLHFGNGTRLTVT.

This clone showed up many times. The DNA of the CDR3 is TGCGCCAGCAGCTTCATGGGACAGGTGGGCTCTGGGGCCAACGTCCTGACTTTC. Translating it yields CASSFMGQVGSGANVLTF. The chain combines TRBV5-1 with TRBJ2-6, with 8 bases matching TRBD1. The V gene's germline CDR1 is SGHRS and CDR2 YFSETQ. The CDR3 runs to 18 residues. V was clipped by 2 bases and J by 0 bases; unmatched bases: 7.

This clone was seen a handful of times. The CDR3 DNA sequence: TGCGCCAGCAGCCGGAACCCCGGCACAGATACGCAGTATTTT. Amino acids: CASSRNPGTDTQYF. This chain uses TRBV5-1 with TRBJ2-3, with no clear D. The CDR3 is made up of 14 amino acids. Per the germline V gene, CDR1 is SGHRS and CDR2 is YFSETQ. V lost 4 bases to trimming and J lost 1 base, with 10 bases between them. The full variable domain, its missing parts supplied by reference TRBV5-1 and TRBJ2-3, is KAGVTQTPRYLIKTRGQQVTLSCSPISGHRSVSWYQQTPGQGLQFLFEYFSETQRNKGNFPGRFSGRQFSNSRSEMNVSTLELGDSALYLCASSRNPGTDTQYFGPGTRLTVL.

The sample holds many counts of this clone. This rearrangement joins TRBV30 to TRBJ1-2; the match to TRBD1 covers 8 bases. J gave up 5 bases and V 3 bases, and 5 bases lay outside the gene matches. The CDR3 is made up of 13 amino acids. The germline V gene encodes CDR1 GTSNPN and CDR2 SVGIG (reference sequence). This chain's CDR3 is CAWSRTGKYGYTF. The CDR3 DNA is TGTGCCTGGAGCAGGACAGGGAAGTATGGCTACACCTTC.

This clone was detected only a few times. The V call is TRBV14, the J call TRBJ1-1; the D gene is possibly TRBD1 (5 bases). The ends were cut back, 4 bases at V and 7 bases at J, with 16 bases in the middle. The CDR3 has 14 residues. CDR1 SGHDN and CDR2 FVKESK come from the germline V gene. CDR3 in amino acids: CASSPAAPRGEAFF. The CDR3 nucleotides read TGTGCCAGCAGCCCGGCAGCTCCTAGGGGTGAAGCTTTCTTT.

This sequence joins TRBV4-1 and TRBJ1-1; tentative D call: TRBD1 (6 bases). With 0 bases removed from V and 4 bases from J, the gap between germline ends came to 15 bases. This CDR3 region has 16 residues. From germline, CDR1 is MGHRA and CDR2 YSYEKL. The DNA of the CDR3 is TGCGCCAGCAGCCAAGATCGCTTTAGGGGGAGCACTGAAGCTTTCTTT. Residues: CASSQDRFRGSTEAFF.

The chain employs TRBV9 and TRBJ1-3; perhaps TRBD1 as D (5 bases). V dropped 2 bases and J dropped 0 bases, with 12 bases sitting between them. The CDR3 runs to 16 residues. Germline V lookup: CDR1 SGDLS, CDR2 YYNGEE. CDR3: CASSVRDGRSGNTIYF. In DNA form, the CDR3 reads TGTGCCAGCAGCGTTCGGGACGGGCGCTCTGGAAACACCATATATTTT.

This clone showed up many times. Additional DNA sequences in this sample encode the identical CDR3. The V and J genes are TRBV5-1 and TRBJ2-5, with D uncertain. Germline CDR1 and CDR2: SGHRS and YFSETQ. There are 14 residues in the CDR3. V lost 2 bases and J 2 bases, leaving 10 bases between the germline ends. CDR3 protein: CASSLERPQETQYF. In DNA, the CDR3 is TGCGCCAGCAGCTTAGAACGGCCTCAAGAGACCCAGTACTTC. Full variable domain (outside the CDR3, taken from reference TRBV5-1 and TRBJ2-5): KAGVTQTPRYLIKTRGQQVTLSCSPISGHRSVSWYQQTPGQGLQFLFEYFSETQRNKGNFPGRFSGRQFSNSRSEMNVSTLELGDSALYLCASSLERPQETQYFGPGTRLLVL.

The chain joins TRBV11-1 to TRBJ2-2, with 8 bases aligning to TRBD1. The CDR3 totals 15 residues. Looked up from germline, CDR1 is SGHAT and CDR2 is FQDESV (reference sequence). The junction had 8 bases not matched to a gene; V was cut back by 4 bases and J by 7 bases. Here the CDR3 DNA reads TGTGCCAGCAGCTCCTGGACAGGGTACGACGGGGAGCTGTTTTTT. Translation gives CASSSWTGYDGELFF.

With regard to this clone: With a far larger clone one base away, a read error is the likely cause. The gene calls are TRBV11-2 and TRBJ2-7; D gene ambiguous. Germline V gene data show CDR1 as SGHAT and CDR2 as FQNNGV. Trimming took off 3 bases at V and 0 bases at J, with 9 bases between the two ends. CDR3 length: 14 residues. The CDR3 bases are TGTGCCAGCAGCTTTCGGTGCCTCTCCTACGAGCAGTACTTC. Protein sequence: CASSFRCLSYEQYF.

This clone was counted between two and nine times. The chain carries TRBV5-4 and TRBJ2-4, with D perhaps assigned TRBD1 or TRBD2 (5 bases each). The CDR3 spans 14 residues. Trimming removed 2 bases from V and 6 bases from J, with 12 bases in between. Per the germline V gene, CDR1 is SGHNT and CDR2 is YYREEE (reference sequence). CDR3 DNA: TGTGCCAGCAGCTTTGCAGGGACGGTAAACATTCAGTACTTC. Its protein product is CASSFAGTVNIQYF.

Many counts were recorded for this clone. The chain links TRBV6-6 to TRBJ2-6; possible D gene TRBD1, 5 bases. Between the trimmed V and J ends, which lost 5 bases and 1 base, there was a span of 6 bases. The germline CDR1 and CDR2 sequences are MNHNY and SVGAGI (reference sequence). This CDR3 contains 14 residues. The CDR3 region is CASSAGSGANVLTF. The DNA of the CDR3 is TGTGCCAGCAGTGCAGGGTCTGGGGCCAACGTCCTGACTTTC.

In this sample, this clone turned up many times. The genes are TRBV2 and TRBJ2-3, with unresolved D. CDR1 SNHLY and CDR2 FYNNEI come from the germline V gene. The CDR3 is made up of 11 amino acids. Trimming pared 5 bases from V and 6 bases from J, leaving 6 bases between. The CDR3 DNA reads TGTGCCAGCAGTTTGTACGATACGCAGTATTTT. It yields the protein CASSLYDTQYF.

This clone was recorded only once. The chain links TRBV2 to TRBJ2-2, with D unresolved. Trimming removed 6 bases from V and 7 bases from J, with 15 bases in between. This CDR3 has 14 residues. Germline CDR1 reads SNHLY; CDR2 reads FYNNEI. CDR3 nucleotides: TGTGCCAGCAGGCCGAGAGCGTCTAGCGGGGAGCTGTTTTTT. This sequence encodes CASRPRASSGELFF.

The V gene is TRBV4-2, the J gene TRBJ2-5; the D is unclear. Trimming removed 2 bases at V and 8 bases at J, with 9 bases between. The CDR3 sequence is 12 residues long. Germline V lookup: CDR1 LGHNA, CDR2 YNFKEQ. The CDR3: CASSQKGNTQYF. CDR3 nucleotides: TGTGCCAGCAGCCAAAAAGGGAATACCCAGTACTTC.

The rearrangement uses TRBV7-9 and TRBJ2-5; D uncertain. V lost 4 bases to trimming and J lost 3 bases, with 18 bases between them. CDR3 size: 16 residues. Germline CDR1 reads SEHNR; CDR2 reads FQNEAQ (reference sequence). In DNA, the CDR3 is TGTGCCAGCAGCTCTCGCAAAATTTGGGCGGAAGAGACCCAGTACTTC. Translated: CASSSRKIWAEETQYF.

The chain couples TRBV7-9 to TRBJ2-7, with TRBD2 matching over 9 bases. Germline V lookup: CDR1 SEHNR, CDR2 FQNEAQ (reference sequence). CDR3 length: 16 residues. The ends lost 4 bases at V and 3 bases at J; junction bases unmatched: 10. CDR3 in DNA: TGTGCCAGCAGCTCCGCTCTGACTAGCGGAAGCTACGAGCAGTACTTC. Translation: CASSSALTSGSYEQYF.

This chain uses TRBV28 with TRBJ2-7; 8 nucleotides agree with TRBD2. The CDR3 consists of 15 residues. The germline gives CDR1 MDHEN, CDR2 SYDVKM. After removal of 6 bases from V and 0 bases from J, the junction contained 7 bases not matched to a gene. CDR3 region: CASSPAGGSSYEQYF. CDR3 DNA: TGTGCCAGCAGCCCTGCGGGGGGAAGCTCCTACGAGCAGTACTTC. The full variable domain, in which reference TRBV28 and TRBJ2-7 provide the parts outside the CDR3, is DVKVTQSSRYLVKRTGEKVFLECVQDMDHENMFWYRQDPGLGLRLIYFSYDVKMKEKGDIPEGYSVSREKKERFSLILESASTNQTSMYLCASSPAGGSSYEQYFGPGTRLTVT.

The chain uses TRBV15 and TRBJ1-2; 7 bases fit TRBD1. The CDR3 has 15 residues. Germline V lookup: CDR1 LNHNV, CDR2 YYDKDF (reference sequence). V was pared by 1 base and J by 3 bases, with 5 bases of the junction left unmatched. CDR3 in amino acids: CATSRGTGQDYGYTF. DNA for the CDR3: TGTGCCACCAGCAGAGGTACAGGACAGGACTATGGCTACACCTTC. The variable domain in full, with the rest retrieved from reference TRBV15 and TRBJ1-2, is DAMVIQNPRYQVTQFGKPVTLSCSQTLNHNVMYWYQQKSSQAPKLLFHYYDKDFNNEADTPDNFQSRRPNTSFCFLDIRSPGLGDTAMYLCATSRGTGQDYGYTFGSGTRLTVV.

This clone was seen only a few times. The chain recombines TRBV27 with TRBJ2-1; D might be TRBD1 or TRBD2, each matching 5 bases. The CDR3 consists of 16 residues. V dropped 10 bases and J dropped 2 bases, with 21 bases sitting between them. Germline V gives CDR1 MNHEY, CDR2 SMNVEV (reference sequence). CDR3 DNA sequence: TGTGCCACCATTCATTCCGAGGGGTCGCCCTACAATGAGCAGTTCTTC. Its translation is CATIHSEGSPYNEQFF.

The rearrangement uses TRBV5-1 and TRBJ2-1; 12 bases match TRBD2. The germline CDR1 and CDR2 sequences are SGHRS and YFSETQ. The length of the CDR3 is 19 residues. After removal of 3 bases from V and 0 bases from J, the junction contained 10 bases not matched to a gene. CDR3: CASSSPGTSGSSSYNEQFF. The CDR3 DNA sequence: TGCGCCAGCAGCTCCCCCGGGACTAGCGGGTCCAGCTCCTACAATGAGCAGTTCTTC.

This clone appeared a few times. The V call is TRBV30, the J call TRBJ1-1, with 8 nucleotides matching TRBD1. Germline V gene sequence: CDR1 GTSNPN, CDR2 SVGIG (reference sequence). This CDR3 is 14 amino acids long. V was clipped by 4 bases and J by 4 bases; unmatched bases: 8. CDR3 protein: CAWTKPGGPTEAFF. The CDR3 coding sequence is TGTGCCTGGACCAAACCAGGGGGCCCCACTGAAGCTTTCTTT.

In the case of this clone: One end of the junction fails to match germline, which may point to a read error. The chain has TRBV6-6 and TRBJ1-5; D not resolved. The length of the CDR3 is 13 residues. The germline gives CDR1 MNHNY, CDR2 SVGAGI (reference sequence). DNA for the CDR3: TGTGCCATCAGTTCTTACAATAATCAGCCCCAGCATTTT. It translates to CAISSYNNQPQHF.